Presented here are 21 T cell receptor beta chains from one specimen sequenced in a study of T cell repertoires in cytomegalovirus infection. TCRdb passed the reads through MiXCR, listing each CDR3 protein once. This table has fewer than 200,000 distinct CDR3 sequences, under 25% appearing once. The sample consisted of PBMCs. The receptors here all came from a human donor in good health (CMV status not recorded). Some clones in this sample may be carry-over from other donors' samples.

Concerning this clonotype: It may be a read error: a sequence one base away is much more abundant. No conserved phenylalanine or tryptophan ends this CDR3, so it is likely a read error. This chain connects TRBV12-5 to TRBJ1-1, with D possibly matching TRBD1 (5 bases). V lost 1 base and J 1 base, leaving 7 bases between the germline ends. CDR3 length: 14 residues. Germline V gene sequence: CDR1 LGHNT, CDR2 FRNRAP. The CDR3 is CASGLAQGNTEAFV. Written as DNA, the CDR3 is TGTGCTAGTGGTTTGGCCCAGGGGAACACTGAAGCTTTCGTT.

This clonotype was seen many times. The J gene is TRBJ2-7, the V gene TRBV7-2, with 7 bases lining up with TRBD2. Per the germline V gene, CDR1 is SGHTA and CDR2 is FQGNSA. V gave up 1 base and J gave up 6 bases; unmatched junction bases: 6. The CDR3 totals 14 residues. The CDR3 sequence: CASSLGGGLLEQYF. The CDR3 DNA reads TGTGCCAGCAGCTTAGGGGGGGGTCTCCTCGAGCAGTACTTC.

The chain joins TRBV3-1 to TRBJ2-7; 8 bases fit TRBD1. V was clipped by 3 bases and J by 13 bases; unmatched bases: 11. Germline V gene data show CDR1 as LGHDT and CDR2 as YNNKEL (reference sequence). This CDR3 is built from 13 residues. CDR3 region: CASSHGTGISAYF. The CDR3 nucleotides read TGTGCCAGCAGCCACGGGACAGGTATCTCAGCCTACTTC.

This chain joins TRBV6-5 and TRBJ2-7, with D possibly called TRBD1 or TRBD2 (5 bases each). With 5 bases removed from V and 3 bases from J, the gap between germline ends came to 11 bases. CDR1 and CDR2 from the germline V gene are MNHEY and SVGAGI. This CDR3 has 13 residues. CDR3 region: CASSPGTNYEQYF. CDR3 nucleotides: TGTGCCAGCAGTCCCGGGACGAACTACGAGCAGTACTTC.

There are a few counts of this clonotype. The V and J genes are TRBV25-1 and TRBJ1-1; D gene ambiguous. The length of the CDR3 is 12 residues. Trimming left V 3 bases short and J 3 bases short, with 5 bases between. Germline V lookup: CDR1 MGHDK, CDR2 SYGVNS. CDR3 residues: CASSDGDTEAFF. In DNA, the CDR3 is TGTGCCAGCAGTGACGGGGACACTGAAGCTTTCTTT.

This clonotype was recorded a few times. CDR3 DNA: TGCAGCGTTGAAGTTGCCTCGACTAGCGGGAGCGACGAGCAGTACTTC. Its protein is CSVEVASTSGSDEQYF. The genes are TRBV29-1 and TRBJ2-7; 12 nucleotides align to TRBD2. The CDR3 is made up of 16 amino acids. Germline V gene data show CDR1 as SQVTM and CDR2 as ANQGSEA. The J segment lost 5 bases and the V segment lost 1 base, leaving 9 bases of the junction unmatched.

On this clonotype itself: A single base separates this from a much larger clone, so it may be a read error. This chain links TRBV7-2 with TRBJ2-7; D remains ambiguous. The CDR3 extends over 14 amino acids. V lost 3 bases, J lost 4 bases, and 13 bases lay in between. Germline V gene lookup returns CDR1 SGHTA and CDR2 FQGNSA. CDR3 in amino acids: CASSFSRSKYEQYF. CDR3 DNA: TGTGCCAGCAGCTTTTCGCGTTCAAAGTACGAGCAGTACTTC.

This clonotype was seen ten or more times. The DNA for the CDR3 is TGTGCCAGCAGCACCGGGACTAGCGGGACCAGTATGTTCTTC. It specifies CASSTGTSGTSMFF. This sequence joins TRBV7-3 and TRBJ2-1, with TRBD2 matching over 13 bases. CDR3 size: 14 residues. Germline V gene data show CDR1 as SGHTA and CDR2 as FQGTGA. J was trimmed by 15 bases and V by 5 bases; bases with no gene match: 10.

This clonotype was observed at least ten times. V is TRBV7-9 and J is TRBJ2-7; D is perhaps TRBD1 or TRBD2 (5 bases each). CDR3 size: 12 residues. Trimming removed 3 bases at V and 12 bases at J, with 15 bases between. In germline, CDR1 is SEHNR, CDR2 FQNEAQ (reference sequence). CDR3 in amino acids: CASSLGTRTTYF. CDR3 sequence (DNA): TGTGCCAGCAGCTTGGGGACCCGGACGACGTACTTC.

The V call is TRBV11-2, the J call TRBJ2-2; TRBD1 might be the D (6 bases). Looked up from germline, CDR1 is SGHAT and CDR2 is FQNNGV. Trimming took 5 bases from V and 3 from J, leaving 19 bases between them. This CDR3 comprises 17 residues. As DNA, the CDR3 is TGTGCCAGCAGCACTCTTAGGGCAGGGGAGTACACCGGGGAGCTGTTTTTT. Translating it yields CASSTLRAGEYTGELFF.

CDR3 residues: CSVEAGLNTEAFF. The CDR3 DNA is TGCAGCGTTGAGGCAGGGCTGAACACTGAAGCTTTCTTT. The chain is built from TRBV29-1 and TRBJ1-1; D may be TRBD1 (5 bases). In germline, CDR1 is SQVTM, CDR2 ANQGSEA. The ends were cut back, 3 bases at V and 0 bases at J, with 8 bases in the middle. The CDR3 is 13 amino acids.

This clonotype was counted between two and nine times. The genes are TRBV7-8 and TRBJ2-1, with D perhaps matching TRBD2 (7 bases). V lost 5 bases and J 9 bases, leaving 23 bases between the germline ends. Germline loops: CDR1 SGHVS, CDR2 FQNEAQ. The CDR3 length is 16 residues. The CDR3 nucleotides are TGTGCCAGCAGCATGTTACCGGGACAATCGGGGGGTGAGCAGTTCTTC. The encoded protein is CASSMLPGQSGGEQFF.

This clonotype is termed medium-sized. V usage is TRBV7-2 and J usage is TRBJ1-3, with D perhaps TRBD1 (5 bases). This CDR3 has 17 residues. Deletions cut 5 bases from V and 0 bases from J, with 17 bases between. Germline loops: CDR1 SGHTA, CDR2 FQGNSA. Written as DNA, the CDR3 is TGTGCCAGCAGCCGCTACGTCGGGGCCCTCTCTGGAAACACCATATATTTT. It yields the protein CASSRYVGALSGNTIYF. The variable domain in full, completed from reference TRBV7-2 and TRBJ1-3, reads GAGVSQSPSNKVTEKGKDVELRCDPISGHTALYWYRQSLGQGLEFLIYFQGNSAPDKSGLPSDRFSAERTGGSVSTLTIQRTQQEDSAVYLCASSRYVGALSGNTIYFGEGSWLTVV.

There are a few counts of this clonotype. The chain has TRBV19 and TRBJ1-2; D uncertain. Between the trimmed V and J ends, which lost 5 bases and 0 bases, there was a span of 7 bases. Germline CDR1 reads LNHDA; CDR2 reads SQIVND (reference sequence). The CDR3 consists of 13 residues. The CDR3 nucleotides are TGTGCCAGTAGTGACACCGCTAACTATGGCTACACCTTC. Translation: CASSDTANYGYTF.

Ten or more counts support this clonotype. The CDR3, as DNA: TGTGCCAGCAGCTCGGGACAGGGGGAAAAACTGTTTTTT. The encoded protein is CASSSGQGEKLFF. The chain links TRBV7-8 to TRBJ1-4, with 10 bases matching TRBD1. The germline gives CDR1 SGHVS, CDR2 FQNEAQ. Trimming removed 4 bases from V and 8 bases from J; junction bases left unmatched: 1. The CDR3 runs 13 residues. Full variable domain (missing parts from reference TRBV7-8 and TRBJ1-4): GAGVSQSPRYKVAKRGQDVALRCDPISGHVSLFWYQQALGQGPEFLTYFQNEAQLDKSGLPSDRFFAERPEGSVSTLKIQRTQQEDSAVYLCASSSGQGEKLFFGSGTQLSVL.

The chain combines TRBV11-3 with TRBJ2-7; D is undetermined. Germline CDR1 is SGHNT and CDR2 is YENEEA. CDR3 length equals 12 residues. V was pared by 0 bases and J by 5 bases, with 5 bases between. The CDR3 sequence: CASSLDTHEQYF. The CDR3 DNA reads TGTGCCAGCAGCTTAGATACCCACGAGCAGTACTTC.

This clonotype was seen just once. Here the CDR3 DNA reads TGCGCCAGCATTCGACCGGGACAGGGTTCCGGGGAGCTGTTTTTT. As protein: CASIRPGQGSGELFF. The chain employs TRBV10-2 and TRBJ2-2, with 9 bases that match TRBD1. J lost 6 bases, V lost 7 bases, and 9 bases had no gene match. The CDR3 is 15 amino acids. Per germline, CDR1 WSHSY and CDR2 SAAADI.

V and J are TRBV12-3 or TRBV12-4 and TRBJ2-7, with a tentative D call TRBD2 (6 bases). With 2 bases removed from V and 0 bases from J, the gap between germline ends came to 8 bases. This CDR3 region has 14 residues. In DNA form, the CDR3 reads TGTGCCAGCAGTTTACTCGGGGGCTCCTACGAGCAGTACTTC. Amino acids: CASSLLGGSYEQYF.

This clonotype was seen many times. The rearrangement joins TRBV7-2 to TRBJ2-5; 12 nucleotides align to TRBD2. Germline V gene lookup returns CDR1 SGHTA and CDR2 FQGNSA. The V gene end was trimmed by 6 bases and the J gene end by 2 bases; junction bases not matched to a gene: 10. The CDR3 is made up of 17 amino acids. The CDR3, as DNA: TGTGCCAGCAGGCCTCACTCACTAGCGGGGGGACAAGAGACCCAGTACTTC. Its translation: CASRPHSLAGGQETQYF.

This clonotype was picked up many times. The J gene is TRBJ2-7, the V gene TRBV7-9; 10 bases are shared with TRBD2. Germline V gene data show CDR1 as SEHNR and CDR2 as FQNEAQ (reference sequence). This CDR3 contains 17 residues. The trim removed 1 base at V and 2 bases at J, leaving 8 bases unmatched. The chain's CDR3 is CASSLDLGTSDPYEQYF. CDR3 DNA sequence: TGTGCCAGCAGCTTAGATTTGGGGACTAGCGATCCCTACGAGCAGTACTTC.

The rearrangement joins TRBV11-3 to TRBJ2-5, with 8 bases matching TRBD1. Germline CDR1 and CDR2: SGHNT and YENEEA. The J segment lost 5 bases and the V segment lost 3 bases, leaving 11 bases of the junction unmatched. The CDR3 extends over 16 amino acids. The CDR3 DNA follows: TGTGCCAGCAGCTTTATGCAGGGGGCAGGTGGGGAGACCCAGTACTTC. Translating it yields CASSFMQGAGGETQYF.